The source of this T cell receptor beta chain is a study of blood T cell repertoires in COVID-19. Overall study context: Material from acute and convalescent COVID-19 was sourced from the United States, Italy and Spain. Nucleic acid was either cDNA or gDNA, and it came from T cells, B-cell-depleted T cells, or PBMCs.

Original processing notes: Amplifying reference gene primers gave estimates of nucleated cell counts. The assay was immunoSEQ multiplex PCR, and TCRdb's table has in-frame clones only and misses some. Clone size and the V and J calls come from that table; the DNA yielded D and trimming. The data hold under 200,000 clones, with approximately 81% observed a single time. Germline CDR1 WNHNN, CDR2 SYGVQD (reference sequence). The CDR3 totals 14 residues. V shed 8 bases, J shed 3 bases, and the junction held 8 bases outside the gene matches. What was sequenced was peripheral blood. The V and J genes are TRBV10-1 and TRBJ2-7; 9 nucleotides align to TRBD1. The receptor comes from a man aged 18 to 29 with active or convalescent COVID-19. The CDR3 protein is CASEGDRAHYEQYF. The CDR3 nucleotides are TGCGCCAGCGAGGGGGACAGGGCCCACTACGAGCAGTACTTC.